The T cell receptor (beta chain) described here comes from a study of post-analysis software for immune sequencing data. About the study: Relapsing-remitting, secondary progressive and progressive-relapsing multiple sclerosis were all included among the disease courses.

Each TCR beta cDNA library carried unique molecular identifiers. Each batch of roughly 1 to 11 million T cells produced roughly 450,000 cDNA molecules. TCRdb passed the PCR reads through MiXCR, listing each CDR3 protein once. Of about 150,000 distinct CDR3 sequences in the sample, about 29% were seen once. This clonotype was seen at least ten times. Its antigen is unidentified. This CDR3 contains 14 residues. The V end lost 4 bases, the J end lost 5 bases, and 16 bases lay between the germline ends. The V gene's germline CDR1 is SGHRS and CDR2 YFSETQ. Study-level results: Samples from one preparation batch, clustered by F measure, grouped strongly together. Compared against controls, patients with multiple sclerosis displayed significantly lower normalized Chao1 diversity. When patients were compared with controls, a handful of TRBV segments were more frequent, TRBV5-6, TRBV5-1 and TRBV20-1 among them.

The chain couples TRBV5-1 to TRBJ2-7; no reliable D call. This TCR was sampled from a girl aged 10-17 years with multiple sclerosis. What was sequenced was blood. The CDR3 loop reads CASSPIYEAHEQYF. Written as DNA, the CDR3 is TGCGCCAGCAGCCCCATATACGAAGCCCACGAGCAGTACTTC.